This TCR beta chain was observed in a study of long-term antiretroviral therapy in people with HIV. Study-level findings and limits: When set beside controls, HIV repertoires had CDR3 length ranges that were narrower. Pre-ART expanded clones dominated the repertoire at every time point. Diversity went up after ART and still fell short of transplant donor controls.

The assay used was immunoSEQ (version v3.0), run at survey level. The protocol was immunoSEQ multiplex PCR, while the TCRdb copy is restricted to in-frame clones and leaves out a portion. Among approximately 28,000 clones listed, 65% to 85% were seen once. Comments on this clone: Its antigen is not identified.

The CDR3 covers 15 residues. CDR1 ENHRY and CDR2 SYGVKD come from the germline V gene. V dropped 3 bases and J dropped 3 bases, with 14 bases sitting between them. This receptor was obtained from a man aged 18 to 30 with HIV. Specimen: unsorted PBMCs, collected 0.8 years before starting antiretroviral therapy. The rearrangement links TRBV10-3 to TRBJ2-5; TRBD1 or TRBD2 may be the D gene (5 bases each). CDR3 bases: TGTGCCATCAGTGACCCCGTCGGGACCAAAGAGACCCAGTACTTC. The encoded protein is CAISDPVGTKETQYF.